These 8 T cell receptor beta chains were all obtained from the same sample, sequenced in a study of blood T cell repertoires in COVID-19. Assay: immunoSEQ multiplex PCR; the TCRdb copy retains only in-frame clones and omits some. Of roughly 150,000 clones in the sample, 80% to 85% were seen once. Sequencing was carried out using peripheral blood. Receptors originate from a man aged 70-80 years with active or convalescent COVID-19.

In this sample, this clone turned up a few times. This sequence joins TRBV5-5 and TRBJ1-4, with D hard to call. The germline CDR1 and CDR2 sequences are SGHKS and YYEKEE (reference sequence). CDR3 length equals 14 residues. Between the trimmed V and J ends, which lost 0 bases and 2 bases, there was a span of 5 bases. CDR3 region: CASSLGHTNEKLFF. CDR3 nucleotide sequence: TGTGCCAGCAGCTTGGGACATACTAATGAAAAACTGTTTTTT.

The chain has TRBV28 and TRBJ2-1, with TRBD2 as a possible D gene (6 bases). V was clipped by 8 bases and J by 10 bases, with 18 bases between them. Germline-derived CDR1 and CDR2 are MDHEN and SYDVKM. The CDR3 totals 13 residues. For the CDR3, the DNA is TGTGCCAGCTTCGGGGGACTCGGCCAGGAGCAGTTCTTC. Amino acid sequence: CASFGGLGQEQFF.

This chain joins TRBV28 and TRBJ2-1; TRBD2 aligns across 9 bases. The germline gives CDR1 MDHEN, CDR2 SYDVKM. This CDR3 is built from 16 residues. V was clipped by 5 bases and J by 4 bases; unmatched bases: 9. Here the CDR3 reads CASSPGLASLYNEQFF. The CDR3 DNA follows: TGTGCCAGCAGTCCCGGACTAGCGAGTTTATACAATGAGCAGTTCTTC.

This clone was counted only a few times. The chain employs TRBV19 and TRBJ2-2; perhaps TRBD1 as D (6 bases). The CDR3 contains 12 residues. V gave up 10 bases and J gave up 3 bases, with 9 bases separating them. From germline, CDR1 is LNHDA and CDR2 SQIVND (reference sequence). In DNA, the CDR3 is TGTGCCACAGACAGGTACACCGGGGAGCTGTTTTTT. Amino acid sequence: CATDRYTGELFF. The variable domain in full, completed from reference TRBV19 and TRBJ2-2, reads DGGITQSPKYLFRKEGQNVTLSCEQNLNHDAMYWYRQDPGQGLRLIYYSQIVNDFQKGDIAEGYSVSREKKESFPLTVTSAQKNPTAFYLCATDRYTGELFFGEGSRLTVL.

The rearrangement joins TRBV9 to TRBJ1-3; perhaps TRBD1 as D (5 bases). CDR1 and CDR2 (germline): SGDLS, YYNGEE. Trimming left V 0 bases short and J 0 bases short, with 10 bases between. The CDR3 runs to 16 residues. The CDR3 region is CASSVAWGGSGNTIYF. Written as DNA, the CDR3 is TGTGCCAGCAGCGTAGCGTGGGGGGGCTCTGGAAACACCATATATTTT.

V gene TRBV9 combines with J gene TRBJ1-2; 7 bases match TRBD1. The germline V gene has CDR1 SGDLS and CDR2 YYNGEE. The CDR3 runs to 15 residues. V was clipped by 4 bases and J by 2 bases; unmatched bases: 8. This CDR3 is CASSSRQGPNYGYTF. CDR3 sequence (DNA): TGTGCCAGCAGCTCCCGACAGGGACCCAACTATGGCTACACCTTC.

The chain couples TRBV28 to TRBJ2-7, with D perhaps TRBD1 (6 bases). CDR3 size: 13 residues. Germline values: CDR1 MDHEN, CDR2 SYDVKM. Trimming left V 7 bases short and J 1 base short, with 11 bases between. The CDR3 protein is CASKGQGSYEQYF. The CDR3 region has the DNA TGTGCCAGCAAGGGGCAGGGGTCCTACGAGCAGTACTTC.

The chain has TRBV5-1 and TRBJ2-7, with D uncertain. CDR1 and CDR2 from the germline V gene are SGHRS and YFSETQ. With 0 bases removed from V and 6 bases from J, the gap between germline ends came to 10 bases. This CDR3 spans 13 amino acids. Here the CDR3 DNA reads TGCGCCAGCAGCTTGGTCAGTAATTCCGAGCAGTACTTC. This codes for CASSLVSNSEQYF. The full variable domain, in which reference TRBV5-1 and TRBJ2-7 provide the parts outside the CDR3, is KAGVTQTPRYLIKTRGQQVTLSCSPISGHRSVSWYQQTPGQGLQFLFEYFSETQRNKGNFPGRFSGRQFSNSRSEMNVSTLELGDSALYLCASSLVSNSEQYFGPGTRLTVT.